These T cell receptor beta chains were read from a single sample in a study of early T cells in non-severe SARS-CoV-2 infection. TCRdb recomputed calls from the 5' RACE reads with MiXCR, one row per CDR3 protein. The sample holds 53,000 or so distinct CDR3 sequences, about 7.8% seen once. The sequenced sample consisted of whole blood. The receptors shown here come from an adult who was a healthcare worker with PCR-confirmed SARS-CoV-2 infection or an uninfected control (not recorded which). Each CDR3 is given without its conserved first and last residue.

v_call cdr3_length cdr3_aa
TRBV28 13 ASNDIVGATDTQY
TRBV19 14 ASNPSGTGLNQPQH
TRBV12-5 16 ASGRETSGGAVYNEQF
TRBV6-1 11 ASRPTGVGEAF
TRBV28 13 ASSLSRGQNTEAF
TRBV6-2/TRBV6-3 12 ASRPQTMATEAF
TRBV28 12 ASSPGRTNYGYT
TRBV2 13 ASSDGTAAGNTIY
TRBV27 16 ASSPGEAQKYSNQPQH
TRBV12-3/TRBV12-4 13 ASSLGGTGGYEQY
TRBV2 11 ASSGTGGGPQH
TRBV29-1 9 SVGTNEKLF
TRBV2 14 ASSDSAGAGTDTQY
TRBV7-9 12 ASSLGRQRSGYT
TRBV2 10 ASSEGFQPQH
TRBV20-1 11 SARVEADTEAF
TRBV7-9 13 ASSLDRGWNQPQH
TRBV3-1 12 ASSQAGTGLEQY
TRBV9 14 ASSVARHAADSPLH
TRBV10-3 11 AIKGARGETQY
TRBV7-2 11 ASSEDRVTEAF
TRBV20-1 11 SASRDRNTEAF
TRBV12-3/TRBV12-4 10 ASSLTEGGYT
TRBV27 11 ASRPLGNTEAF
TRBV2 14 ASSEYVAGGYNEQF
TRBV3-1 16 ASSQDIGLAGRPYEQY
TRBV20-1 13 SARDRTGANYGYT
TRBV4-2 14 ASSQDLAGGTDTQY
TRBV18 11 ASSPGQGPPLH
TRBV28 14 ASSLAPSGGAREQF
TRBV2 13 ASSVGTAPQETQY
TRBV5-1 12 ASSPTSSHEKLF
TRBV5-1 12 ASSLEVGTYGYT
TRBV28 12 ASSYTVAGNTIY
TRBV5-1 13 ASTLAGNSYNEQF
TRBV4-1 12 ASSQVIDGEKLF
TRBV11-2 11 ASKRTGTDTQY
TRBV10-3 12 AISEGGGVDTQY
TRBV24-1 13 ATSTGTVDTGELF
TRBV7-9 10 ASSYDGYEQY
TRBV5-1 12 ASSSGTGASPLH
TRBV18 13 ASSPRGGTTDTQY
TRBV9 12 ASSPGQGRSPLH
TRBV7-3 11 ASSLLSGNTIY
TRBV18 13 ASSPQRDTQETQY
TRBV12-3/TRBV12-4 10 ASSSTAYEQY
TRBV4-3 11 ASSQRGLSPLH
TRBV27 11 ASSLSLWGAAF
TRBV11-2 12 ASSSVANTGELF
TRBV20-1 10 SASGQKLELF
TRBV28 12 ASNIAGVIYEQY
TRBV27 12 ASSFSWGNQPQH